The 8 T cell receptor beta chains given below trace back to one sample, sequenced in a study of T cell clonality in common variable immunodeficiency. General study results and limits: Common variable immunodeficiency TCR beta sequences reportedly had fewer deletions and N-nucleotide insertions.

Sequenced by immunoSEQ multiplex PCR; TCRdb stores in-frame clones only, minus some. The profile covers some 10,000 clones, none occurring a single time. These receptors' targets are unknown. Sequencing input: peripheral blood mononuclear cells. The receptors come from a human donor with common variable immunodeficiency.

By share of the sample, this clone is medium-sized. The read gets to within 3 residues of the CDR3 end, and the germline J gene fills in the rest. The J gene is TRBJ2-2, the V gene TRBV4-2; 8 nucleotides agree with TRBD1. Germline trimming cut 2 bases from V and 0 bases from J; bases unmatched to any gene: 17. There are 21 residues in the CDR3. Germline V CDR1 and CDR2: LGHNA, YNFKEQ. CDR3 bases read: TGTGCCAGCAGCCAAAGACAGGGGACCCACTCGGGGAACTCGAACACCGGGGAG. This encodes CASSQRQGTHSGNSNTGE. The CDR3 in its entirety is CASSQRQGTHSGNSNTGELFF.

This clone appeared a few times. The CDR3 end lies 3 residues beyond the end of the read and is filled in from the germline J gene. The gene calls are TRBV6-2 or TRBV6-3 and TRBJ2-7, with TRBD2 matching over 11 bases. The germline gives CDR1 MNHEY, CDR2 SVGEGT. CDR3 size: 17 residues. Trimming cost V 1 base and J 0 bases; bases outside gene matches: 5. Here the CDR3 reads CASSYLLAGAFSYEQYF. The sequenced part of the CDR3 DNA is TGTGCCAGCAGTTACTTACTAGCGGGAGCTTTCTCCTACGAG.

Turning to this clone: The read finishes 3 residues shy of the CDR3 end, and the germline J gene is used to complete it. This rearrangement joins TRBV7-9 to TRBJ1-4; 8 bases fit TRBD1. J was trimmed by 8 bases and V by 6 bases; bases with no gene match: 8. This CDR3 is built from 14 residues. The V gene's germline CDR1 is SEHNR and CDR2 FQNEAQ (reference sequence). The part of the CDR3 DNA that was read is TGTGCCAGCAGTCCCGGGACAGGTAAGGAAAAA. It codes for CASSPGTGKEK. The complete CDR3 protein is CASSPGTGKEKLFF.

Comments on this clone: The read is 3 residues too short to cover the CDR3 end, so that end is filled in from the germline J gene. This sequence joins TRBV7-6 and TRBJ2-1, with 9 bases matching TRBD1. Per germline, CDR1 SGHVS and CDR2 FNYEAQ. The CDR3 totals 18 residues. V lost 5 bases and J lost 0; bases outside the gene matches: 11. CDR3 DNA (partial): TGTGCCAGCAGCCCTCTACCGGGACAGGGAATCTCCTACAATGAG. This codes for CASSPLPGQGISYNE. The complete CDR3 protein is CASSPLPGQGISYNEQFF.

Comments on this clone: The CDR3 end is not reached by the read, which stops 3 residues before it; the germline J gene fills it in. The chain combines TRBV19 with TRBJ1-2, with 10 bases identical to TRBD1. The V gene end was trimmed by 4 bases and the J gene end by 4 bases; junction bases not matched to a gene: 12. Germline V gene lookup returns CDR1 LNHDA and CDR2 SQIVND (reference sequence). The CDR3 loop spans 17 amino acids. The sequenced part of the CDR3 DNA is TGTGCCAGTAGTAATCACCAGACAGGGGGCGCAGGCTATGGC. This codes for CASSNHQTGGAGYG. The whole CDR3 protein is CASSNHQTGGAGYGYTF.

This clone came up a few times. The read halts 3 residues ahead of the CDR3 end, with the missing end drawn from the germline J gene. The V gene is TRBV18, the J gene TRBJ2-5; 12 nucleotides align to TRBD2. This CDR3 contains 16 residues. The V and J ends lost 2 bases and 5 bases, in that order; junction bases with no gene match: 6. Germline V lookup: CDR1 KGHSH, CDR2 LQKENI. Partial CDR3 DNA: TGTGCCAGCTCACCAGAACTAGCGGGAGGTATGGAGACC. As protein: CASSPELAGGMET. The whole CDR3 is CASSPELAGGMETQYF.

Judged by abundance, this clone is medium-sized (0.01 to 0.1%). From the germline J gene comes the end of the CDR3, since the read stops 3 residues before it. The J gene is TRBJ2-1, the V gene TRBV7-9, with D possibly being TRBD1 (5 bases). The V gene lost 3 bases and the J gene lost 2 bases, with 11 bases spanning the gap. Looked up from germline, CDR1 is SEHNR and CDR2 is FQNEAQ (reference sequence). The CDR3 contains 15 residues. This CDR3 reads CASSLTLGAYNEQFF. Partial CDR3 DNA: TGTGCCAGCAGCTTGACGTTAGGGGCCTACAATGAG.

This clone turned up a few times. The CDR3 region is CASSKESQGDTQYF. The part of the CDR3 DNA that was read is TGTGCCAGCAGCAAGGAGTCCCAGGGGGATACG. This chain uses TRBV7-6 with TRBJ2-3; tentative D call: TRBD1 (6 bases). The read ends 3 residues early relative to the CDR3; the germline J gene fills the gap. Germline loops: CDR1 SGHVS, CDR2 FNYEAQ. The CDR3 spans 14 residues. The V gene lost 5 bases and the J gene lost 6 bases, with 15 bases spanning the gap.